The 5 T cell receptor beta chains below come from one sample, sequenced in a study of blood T cell repertoires in COVID-19. TCRdb keeps only in-frame clones here, not all; method: immunoSEQ multiplex PCR. Of some 190,000 clones listed, 70% to 90% are singletons. Input material: peripheral blood. Receptors were obtained from a human donor with active or convalescent COVID-19. The donor label of this sample is uncertain.

For this clone: This same CDR3 is encoded by further DNA sequences in the sample. The chain combines TRBV9 with TRBJ2-3; 7 bases match TRBD2. Trimming cost V 0 bases and J 6 bases; bases outside gene matches: 4. The germline CDR1 and CDR2 sequences are SGDLS and YYNGEE. CDR3 length: 14 amino acids. The DNA for the CDR3 is TGTGCCAGCAGCGTAGCGGGAGGAGGGGATACGCAGTATTTT. It is translated as CASSVAGGGDTQYF.

The chain joins TRBV27 to TRBJ2-1; 12 bases match TRBD2. The J segment lost 7 bases and the V segment lost 3 bases, leaving 10 bases of the junction unmatched. Germline V gene sequence: CDR1 MNHEY, CDR2 SMNVEV (reference sequence). The CDR3 extends over 17 amino acids. CDR3 nucleotides: TGTGCCAGCAGTTTTGGGCTAGCGGGAGGGCCAACTAATGAGCAGTTCTTC. Its translation: CASSFGLAGGPTNEQFF.

This sequence joins TRBV6-6 and TRBJ2-1, with D possibly TRBD1 on 5 matching bases. CDR1 is MNHNY, CDR2 SVGAGI, per germline (reference sequence). The CDR3 extends over 14 amino acids. The germline V and J ends were trimmed by 5 bases and 10 bases, with 18 bases remaining between them. The CDR3 is CASSLDPDSIEQFF. DNA of the CDR3: TGTGCCAGCAGTCTCGATCCTGACAGCATAGAGCAGTTCTTC.

The V gene is TRBV6-6, the J gene TRBJ2-7, with 11 positions matching TRBD1. CDR3 length: 16 residues. The germline gives CDR1 MNHNY, CDR2 SVGAGI (reference sequence). The junction had 4 bases not matched to a gene; V was cut back by 0 bases and J by 3 bases. In DNA, the CDR3 is TGTGCCAGCAGTTACTCCCTGGGACAGGGGGGCTACGAGCAGTACTTC. Its protein product is CASSYSLGQGGYEQYF.

In its sample, this clone was seen once. The rearrangement links TRBV28 to TRBJ2-7, with 9 bases matching TRBD2. Germline V gene sequence: CDR1 MDHEN, CDR2 SYDVKM. CDR3 length: 16 amino acids. The J segment lost 1 base and the V segment lost 0 bases, leaving 4 bases of the junction unmatched. As DNA, the CDR3 is TGTGCCAGCAGTTTATGGAGTAGCGGGGGATCCTACGAGCAGTACTTC. It specifies CASSLWSSGGSYEQYF.